This T cell receptor (beta chain) is drawn from a study of read filtering for tumor transcriptome and immune sequencing. Details on this clonotype: A much larger clone sits a single nucleotide away, making a read error possible.

Molecular barcoded adaptors covering alpha/delta and beta/gamma chains were used on roughly 370 ng RNA. TCRdb ran MiXCR on the reads and lists one entry per CDR3 protein. Altogether about 35,000 distinct CDR3 sequences are present, roughly an eighth being singletons, with the ten largest covering roughly 6.4%. The CDR3 runs 14 residues. The chain has TRBV12-3 or TRBV12-4 and TRBJ2-7; D ambiguous. The sample was a population of CD138-negative cells sorted from bone marrow. The sequence was collected from a donor at least 40 years old with multiple myeloma. CDR3 DNA sequence: TGTGCCGGCAGATTTCCCGACCGCGGCTACGAGCAGTACTTC. This encodes CAGRFPDRGYEQYF.